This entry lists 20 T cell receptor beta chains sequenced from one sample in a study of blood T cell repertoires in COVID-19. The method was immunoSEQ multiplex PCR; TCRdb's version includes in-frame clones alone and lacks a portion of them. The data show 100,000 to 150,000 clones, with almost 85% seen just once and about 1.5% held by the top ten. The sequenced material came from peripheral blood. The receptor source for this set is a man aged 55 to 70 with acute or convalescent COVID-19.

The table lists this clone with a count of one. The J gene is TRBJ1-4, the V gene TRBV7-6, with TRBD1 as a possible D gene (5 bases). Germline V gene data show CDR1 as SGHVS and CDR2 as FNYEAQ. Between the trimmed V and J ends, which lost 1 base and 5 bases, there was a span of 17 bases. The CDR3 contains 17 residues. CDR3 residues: CASSLETPGPPNEKLFF. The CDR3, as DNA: TGTGCCAGCAGCTTAGAGACCCCAGGGCCCCCAAATGAAAAACTGTTTTTT.

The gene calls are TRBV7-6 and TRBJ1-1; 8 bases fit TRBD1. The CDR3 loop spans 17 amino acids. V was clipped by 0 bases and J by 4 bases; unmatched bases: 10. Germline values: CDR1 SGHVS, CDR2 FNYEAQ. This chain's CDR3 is CASSLAVAGGLRTEAFF. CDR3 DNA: TGTGCCAGCAGCTTAGCGGTGGCAGGGGGCTTACGCACTGAAGCTTTCTTT.

CDR3 nucleotide sequence: TGTGCCAGTAGTATAACAGGGGGAGATACAGATACGCAGTATTTT. Its translation: CASSITGGDTDTQYF. The genes are TRBV19 and TRBJ2-3, with 8 bases lining up with TRBD1. Germline trimming cut 2 bases from V and 3 bases from J; bases unmatched to any gene: 4. The CDR3 has 15 amino acids. Germline V gene sequence: CDR1 LNHDA, CDR2 SQIVND (reference sequence).

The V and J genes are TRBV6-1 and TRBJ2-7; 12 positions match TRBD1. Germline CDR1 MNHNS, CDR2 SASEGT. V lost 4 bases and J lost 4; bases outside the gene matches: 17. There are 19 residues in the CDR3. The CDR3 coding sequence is TGTGCCAGCAGTGGCTACACCGGGACAGGGGGCCCGTTTGCGTACGAGCAGTACTTC. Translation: CASSGYTGTGGPFAYEQYF.

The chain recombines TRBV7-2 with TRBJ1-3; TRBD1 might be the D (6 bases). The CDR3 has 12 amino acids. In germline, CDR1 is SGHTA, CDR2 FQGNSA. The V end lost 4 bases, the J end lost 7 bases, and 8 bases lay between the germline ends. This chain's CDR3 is CASSYRENTIYF. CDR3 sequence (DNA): TGTGCCAGCAGCTACAGGGAGAACACCATATATTTT.

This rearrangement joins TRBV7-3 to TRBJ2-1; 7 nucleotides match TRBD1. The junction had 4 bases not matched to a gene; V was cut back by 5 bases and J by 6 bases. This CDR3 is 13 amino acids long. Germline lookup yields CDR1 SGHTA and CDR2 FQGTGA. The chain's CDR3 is CASSLGQLNEQFF. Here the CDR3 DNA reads TGTGCCAGCAGCCTGGGACAGCTCAATGAGCAGTTCTTC.

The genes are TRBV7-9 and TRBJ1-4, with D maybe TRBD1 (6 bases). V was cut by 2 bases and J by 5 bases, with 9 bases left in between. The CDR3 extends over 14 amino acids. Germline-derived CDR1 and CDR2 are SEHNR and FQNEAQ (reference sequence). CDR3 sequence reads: CASSLPQGNEKLFF. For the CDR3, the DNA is TGTGCCAGCAGCTTACCCCAGGGGAATGAAAAACTGTTTTTT.

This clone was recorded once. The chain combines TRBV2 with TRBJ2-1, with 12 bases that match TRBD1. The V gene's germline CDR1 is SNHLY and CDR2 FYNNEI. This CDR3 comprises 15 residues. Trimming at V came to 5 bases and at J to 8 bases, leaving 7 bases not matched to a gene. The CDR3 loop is CASSLPGQGADEQFF. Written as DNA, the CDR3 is TGTGCCAGCAGTTTACCGGGACAGGGGGCCGATGAGCAGTTCTTC.

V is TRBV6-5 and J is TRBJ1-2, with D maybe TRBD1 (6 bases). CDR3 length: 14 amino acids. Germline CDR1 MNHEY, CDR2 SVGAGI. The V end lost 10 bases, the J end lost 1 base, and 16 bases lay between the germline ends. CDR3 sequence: CATVTGTNNYGYTF. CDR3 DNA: TGTGCCACCGTAACCGGGACAAATAACTATGGCTACACCTTC.

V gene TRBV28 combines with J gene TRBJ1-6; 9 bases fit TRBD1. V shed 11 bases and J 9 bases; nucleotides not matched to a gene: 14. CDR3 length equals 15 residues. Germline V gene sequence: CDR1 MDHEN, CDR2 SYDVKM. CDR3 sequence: CACHDRGFFGSPLHF. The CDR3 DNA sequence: TGTGCCTGTCACGACAGGGGGTTTTTTGGTTCACCCCTCCACTTT. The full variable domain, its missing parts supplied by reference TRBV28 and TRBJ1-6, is DVKVTQSSRYLVKRTGEKVFLECVQDMDHENMFWYRQDPGLGLRLIYFSYDVKMKEKGDIPEGYSVSREKKERFSLILESASTNQTSMYLCACHDRGFFGSPLHFGNGTRLTVT.

The CDR3 bases are TGTGCCAGCAGCCAGCGGGGGCCAGAGACCCAGTACTTC. Protein sequence: CASSQRGPETQYF. The J gene is TRBJ2-5, the V gene TRBV3-1 (or the pseudogene TRBV3-2); D possibly corresponds to TRBD2 (7 bases). CDR3 length: 13 residues. Trimming stripped 3 bases from V and 4 bases from J, with 9 bases between. Germline CDR1 is LGHDT and CDR2 is YNNKEL (reference sequence).

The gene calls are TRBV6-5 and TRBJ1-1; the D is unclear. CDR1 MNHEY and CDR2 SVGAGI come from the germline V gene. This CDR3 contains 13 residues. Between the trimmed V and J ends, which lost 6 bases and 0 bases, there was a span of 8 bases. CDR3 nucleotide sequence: TGTGCCAGCAGCGACACCGTGAACACTGAAGCTTTCTTT. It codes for CASSDTVNTEAFF.

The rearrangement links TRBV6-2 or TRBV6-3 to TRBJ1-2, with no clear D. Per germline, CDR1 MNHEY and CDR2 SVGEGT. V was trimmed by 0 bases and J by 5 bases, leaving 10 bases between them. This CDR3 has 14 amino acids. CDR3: CASSYSRRVYGYTF. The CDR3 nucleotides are TGTGCCAGCAGTTACTCTAGGAGGGTTTATGGCTACACCTTC.

CDR3 loop: CASSQDLVGNTIYF. CDR3 DNA sequence: TGTGCCAGCAGCCAAGATCTCGTTGGAAACACCATATATTTT. V usage is TRBV4-2 and J usage is TRBJ1-3; D gene ambiguous. The CDR3 totals 14 residues. Trimming took off 0 bases at V and 3 bases at J, with 6 bases between the two ends. The germline gives CDR1 LGHNA, CDR2 YNFKEQ.

CDR3 nucleotide sequence: TGTGCCTGGAGCGCCAGGGGGCCTAACTATGGCTACACCTTC. It codes for CAWSARGPNYGYTF. The chain joins TRBV30 to TRBJ1-2; TRBD1 aligns across 8 bases. The CDR3 runs to 14 residues. From germline, CDR1 is GTSNPN and CDR2 SVGIG (reference sequence). V lost 3 bases and J lost 0; bases outside the gene matches: 3. The whole variable domain, remainder taken from reference TRBV30 and TRBJ1-2, is SQTIHQWPATLVQPVGSPLSLECTVEGTSNPNLYWYRQAAGRGLQLLFYSVGIGQISSEVPQNLSASRPQDRQFILSSKKLLLSDSGFYLCAWSARGPNYGYTFGSGTRLTVV.

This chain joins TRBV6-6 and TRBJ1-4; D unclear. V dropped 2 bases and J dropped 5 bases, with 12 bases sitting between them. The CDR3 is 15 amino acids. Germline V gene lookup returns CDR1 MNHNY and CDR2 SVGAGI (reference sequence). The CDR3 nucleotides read TGTGCCAGCAGTTACCCGGCGGGATCGAATGAAAAACTGTTTTTT. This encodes CASSYPAGSNEKLFF.

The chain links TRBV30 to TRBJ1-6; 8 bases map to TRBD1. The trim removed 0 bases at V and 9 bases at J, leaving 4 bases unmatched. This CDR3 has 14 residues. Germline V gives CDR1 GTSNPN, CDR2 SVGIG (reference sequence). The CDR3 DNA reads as TGTGCCTGGAGTGTGGGCAGGGGGCTTTCACCCCTCCACTTT. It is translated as CAWSVGRGLSPLHF. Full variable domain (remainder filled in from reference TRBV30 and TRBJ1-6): SQTIHQWPATLVQPVGSPLSLECTVEGTSNPNLYWYRQAAGRGLQLLFYSVGIGQISSEVPQNLSASRPQDRQFILSSKKLLLSDSGFYLCAWSVGRGLSPLHFGNGTRLTVT.

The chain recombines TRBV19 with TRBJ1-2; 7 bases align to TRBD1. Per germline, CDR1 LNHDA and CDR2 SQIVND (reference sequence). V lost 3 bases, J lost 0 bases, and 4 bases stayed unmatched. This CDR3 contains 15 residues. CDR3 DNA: TGTGCCAGTAGTATTTCGGGACAGCCTAACTATGGCTACACCTTC. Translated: CASSISGQPNYGYTF.

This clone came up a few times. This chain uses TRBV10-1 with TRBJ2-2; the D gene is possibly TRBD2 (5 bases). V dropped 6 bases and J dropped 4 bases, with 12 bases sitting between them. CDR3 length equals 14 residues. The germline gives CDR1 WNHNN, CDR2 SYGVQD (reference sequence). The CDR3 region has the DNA TGCGCCAGCAGAGAGGCCAGCGGCACCGGGGAGCTGTTTTTT. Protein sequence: CASREASGTGELFF.

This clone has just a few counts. The CDR3 nucleotides are TGCGCCAGCAACACGGGACAGGGGAATGAAAAACTGTTTTTT. Translation: CASNTGQGNEKLFF. V gene TRBV5-1 combines with J gene TRBJ1-4, with 10 nucleotides matching TRBD1. CDR3 length: 14 residues. Germline CDR1 is SGHRS and CDR2 is YFSETQ. J lost 5 bases, V lost 6 bases, and 4 bases had no gene match.